This TCR beta chain derives from a study of cytomegalovirus exposure and HLA in healthy donors (dated by TCRdb to the late 2010s). Context from the whole study: According to an earlier analysis of several hundred of the donors, about 190 million T cells yielded some 120 million unique TCR beta sequences and about 300 Gb of sequence data. In addition to the first cohort of 666 subjects, a separate validation cohort of approximately 130 different subjects was used. The study was designed to test whether signatures of past pathogen exposure could be identified by cataloging public T cell receptors. Rather than drawing on any new phenotypic data, the later analysis identified candidate immune exposures from TCR beta sequences and the way those sequences occurred across donors. HLA typing covered class I and class II loci at four-digit resolution. Five DR-DQ haplotypes were treated as single units for association and clustering because of strong linkage in the cohort. An early release that covered approximately 600 HLA-typed donors contained approximately 300 gigabases of sequencing data and tens of millions of unique TCR sequences. Donor age, sex, ethnicity and CMV serostatus were compiled alongside the repertoire data. The genetic ancestry cluster associated with self-reported Caucasian donors included approximately 85% of the 350 to 500 genotyped donors. All discovery cohort repertoires had been generated on a single sequencing platform. In a later analysis, previously published TCR beta repertoires from roughly 710 donors were re-analyzed and high-resolution HLA genotyping was added so that TCR occurrence patterns could be studied. Genome-wide SNP genotypes for about 55% of the roughly 670 donors were used in a later genetic analysis, which treated that subset as a discovery cohort. To decide whether each TCR beta V gene segment behaved as functional or pseudogenic, an earlier analysis of several hundred of the donors relied on high-throughput TCR beta sequencing. Among almost 400 genotyped donors of the cohort, an average of around 240,000 unique TCR beta nucleotide sequences were sequenced per donor, about a sixth of them non-productive. Typing coverage differed by locus: A, B, C, DRB1 and DQB1 were typed in roughly 629-630 donors, DQA1 in 500 to 550, DPA1 in around 580, and DPB1 in just under 490. The study profiled the T cell repertoires of 500 to 800 subjects by immunosequencing and related them to cytomegalovirus serostatus. To predict cytomegalovirus infection status, the study combined high-throughput TCR immunosequencing, statistical association of individual TCRs with disease status, and machine learning. Overall study results and their limits: In both the original and validation cohorts, the classifier was reported to diagnose cytomegalovirus status with high specificity and sensitivity. At a false discovery rate of 0.05, a later analysis linked roughly 17,000 TCR beta sequences to specific HLA alleles. In a later analysis, HLA-associated TCR beta chains were found to be more clonally expanded and to have lower generation probabilities than equally common non-associated chains. A group of highly shared sequence variants was considered likely to be a technical artifact of the sequencing pipeline. In a later analysis, the rate of TCR association differed among HLA loci, with DRB1 alleles having the most associated TCRs and HLA-C alleles having the fewest. It was suggested by the authors that the approach could potentially be generalized to other disease states and immunological phenotypes. Because some donors lacked HLA typing at each locus, the association tests relied only on the typed subset. Across donors, most TCR sequences were observed very rarely, whereas some public TCRs were present in many individuals. This cohort had only TCR beta chains sequenced, and the lack of alpha or paired-chain data limited which features could be detected. A total of fewer than 200 TCR beta chains were listed by the study as associated with cytomegalovirus. Because counts were too low, roughly 16 rarely observed V segments, including chromosome 9 orphons, were left out of the earlier analysis of 587 of the donors. An earlier analysis of several hundred of the donors showed that most TCR beta V segments appeared in productive rearrangements either about 87% or about 30% of the time, which broadly matched IMGT annotations. Compared with the 666-donor mean, donors in an Asian-associated ancestry cluster had fewer N-insertions in productive TCRs, according to a later genetic analysis. Three of the identified cytomegalovirus-associated TCR beta chains were confirmed in vitro to be specific for cytomegalovirus antigens. In a later analysis, several top co-occurrence clusters were reported to appear linked to parvovirus B19, influenza, CMV and Epstein-Barr virus. Roughly uniform sequencing depth across donors was assumed in presence/absence analyses, although this assumption may not hold. An association between a missense DCLRE1C variant and V-gene and J-gene trimming of TCR beta chains was found in a later genetic analysis and replicated in an independent cohort. Correlated functional status among segregating V segments might be attributable to linkage disequilibrium, but an unknown experimental factor could not be ruled out. CMV serostatus was the only immune exposure information available for the cohort. When HLA alleles, especially DR and DQ, strongly co-occurred, attributing TCR associations to individual alleles was difficult. In a later analysis, most CMV-associated TCR beta chains were found to appear HLA-restricted, with HLA associations seemingly driven largely by CMV exposure. A further reported finding was that TCR beta sequences accurately predicted the HLA-A and HLA-B alleles for most subjects in the first cohort. Some IMGT-functional V segments, including TRBV6-2 and TRBV6-3, could not be distinguished by the 87-base-pair reads and were therefore excluded.

About this clone: Its specific antigen is unknown.

The library relied on the immunoSEQ multiplex PCR assay. For the multiplex PCR, a mixture combining 60 forward primers for TCR Vbeta segments and 13 reverse primers for TCR Jbeta segments was used. A multiplex PCR assay on genomic DNA amplified the CDR3 region of rearranged TCR beta genes. The amplified TCR beta libraries were sequenced on the Illumina HiSeq System as 87-base-pair reads. The paper's processing steps were these. Across the 670 or so repertoires, a later analysis counted roughly 77 million unique TCR beta chains, around 11 million of which were shared by at least two donors. Raw reads were error-corrected and collapsed into unique sequences with a nearest-neighbor algorithm that merged closely related sequences to remove PCR and sequencing errors. CDR3 sequences were aligned to IMGT reference sequences to assign V, D and J gene segments. For a sequence to be retained, a match of at least six nucleotides to both a V gene segment and a J gene segment was required. Rearrangements were classified as productive when the CDR3 lacked stop codons and remained in frame with V and J, and all other rearrangements were classified as non-productive. Following IMGT convention, CDR3 was defined as the stretch from the second conserved V-encoded cysteine up to the conserved J-encoded phenylalanine. The earlier analysis of roughly 590 of the donors excluded sequences that lacked an unambiguous match to a single V gene segment. In an earlier analysis of several hundred of the donors, a V segment was called functional when productive rearrangements were above 56.7%, and segregating when the standard deviation between donors exceeded 5%. A statistical classification framework was built to diagnose cytomegalovirus status from the catalog of TCR beta chain sequences. In a later analysis, V and J genes were assigned by comparing TCR nucleotide sequences against IMGT/GENE-DB human TR gene sequences. Using the TCRdist pipeline, a later analysis assigned CDR3 sequences along with most-parsimonious VDJ recombination scenarios. In a later analysis, every TCR beta chain was defined by the combination of its CDR3 amino acid sequence and its V-gene family, and reads without a unique V-gene family were dropped. In a later analysis, nearly 600 highly shared, low-generation-probability nucleotide sequences were removed to address suspected cross-contamination and a sequencing artifact. In a later analysis, a clonal expansion index was calculated for each public chain from normalized within-repertoire ranks of inferred template counts. In a later analysis, generation probabilities were computed with a VDJ recombination model fitted to out-of-frame rearrangements, and the resulting probabilities were checked against IGoR. In a later analysis, hypergeometric tests were used to score TCR-TCR, TCR-HLA and TCR-CMV co-occurrence, with a repertoire-size bias correction applied to TCR pairs. In a later analysis, false discovery rates were estimated by permuting HLA or CMV assignments 20 times. In a later analysis, co-occurring TCRs were grouped with DBSCAN, and TCRdist sequence similarity was added when clustering was performed within HLA-allele-positive subsets. Repertoires with fewer than 30,000 or more than 120,000 public chains were left out of co-occurrence clustering, as were roughly five repertoires with anomalous nucleotide sharing. TCRdb holds this immuneACCESS table with in-frame rearrangements only. Some clones are missing; in checked studies, unresolved V genes explain under half, and the rest has no known cause. D and trimming were read from the DNA, whereas the V and J calls and clone size are those reported in that table. For this sample, the table gives approximately 52,000 clones. The ten biggest clones cover around 9% of the sample.

The cohort was made up of 500 to 850 healthy bone marrow donors. All cohort members were sampled while nominally healthy, although unrecorded immune exposures were likely present. The donor was CMV seropositive and belonged to the group of 270 or so seropositive cohort members. Each donor provided a peripheral blood sample, and peripheral blood mononuclear cells were used for TCR beta sequencing. The Qiagen DNeasy Blood Extraction Kit was used to extract genomic DNA from the blood cell samples. As encoded in the germline V gene, CDR1 is SGDLS while CDR2 is YYNGEE. Relative to germline, V is missing 3 bases and J is missing 2 bases, with 14 bases of the junction outside any gene match. The CDR3, cysteine through phenylalanine, is 19 amino acids long. Left in the record is the CDR3 DNA by itself, 57 bases read in frame from the first base.

Sequencing was done on a sample of PBMCs. This receptor was obtained from a man between 50 and 59 years old in good health and CMV-seropositive. The sequence is built from TRBV9 and TRBJ2-1; 10 bases in the junction line up with TRBD2. For the CDR3, the sequence is CASSGVAGGAPFTYNEQFF. The DNA sequence is as follows: TGTGCCAGCAGCGGAGTAGCGGGGGGCGCCCCATTTACCTACAATGAGCAGTTCTTC.